Listed below are T cell receptor beta chains from one sample, sequenced in a study of blood T cell repertoires in COVID-19. The repertoire was sequenced with immunoSEQ multiplex PCR; TCRdb's copy has only in-frame clones and lacks some. The data show some 260,000 clones, 87% seen once. Sample: peripheral blood. These receptor sequences come from a man younger than 35 with active or convalescent COVID-19. The CDR3 runs from the conserved cysteine through the conserved F or W. A D gene is named only where the DNA matches it firmly. Only some rows state a clone size, as once, few, many or a class for expanded clones.

>TRBV4-3|.|TRBD1|TRBJ1-6
TGCGCCAGCAGCCAAGATCTCGGGACAGAGGATTCACCCCTCCACTTT
CASSQDLGTEDSPLHF
>TRBV15|.|TRBD2|TRBJ2-5
TGTGCCACCAGCAGATATCAGCGGGGCCAAGAGACCCAGTACTTC
CATSRYQRGQETQYF
>TRBV9|.|TRBD1|TRBJ1-2
TGTGCCAGCAGCGAGACCGACAGGGGAGCTAACTATGGCTACACCTTC
CASSETDRGANYGYTF
>TRBV11-3|.|TRBD1|TRBJ2-3
TGTGCCAGCAGCCCACACAGGGGTACAGATACGCAGTATTTT
CASSPHRGTDTQYF
>TRBV5-1|.|TRBD1|TRBJ1-5
TGCGCCAGCAGTCGGGACAGGGGACAGCCCCAGCATTTT
CASSRDRGQPQHF
>TRBV28|.|.|TRBJ2-2
TGTGCCAGCGGACCAAGACTAGGGAACACCGGGGAGCTGTTTTTT
CASGPRLGNTGELFF
>TRBV5-6|.|.|TRBJ2-2
TGTGCCAGCAGCTTCGTCGGGGAGCTGTTTTTT
CASSFVGELFF
>TRBV6-2/TRBV6-3|.|.|TRBJ2-1
TGTGCCAGCAGCACTAGTAATGATTACAATGAGCAGTTCTTC
CASSTSNDYNEQFF
>TRBV30|.|TRBD1|TRBJ2-2
TGTGCCTGGACCGGGACAGGGTCCACCGGGGAGCTGTTTTTT
CAWTGTGSTGELFF
>TRBV6-6|few|TRBD1|TRBJ2-7
TGTGCCAGCAACTTAGACAGGGGGGGCTACGAGCAGTACTTC
CASNLDRGGYEQYF
>TRBV28|.|.|TRBJ2-5
TGTGCCAGCAGGATCCCGGGACAAGAGACCCAGTACTTC
CASRIPGQETQYF
>TRBV5-6|once|.|TRBJ2-7
TGTGCCAGCAGCTTGAGCCGGGACTCCAATCGATACGAGCAGTACTTC
CASSLSRDSNRYEQYF
>TRBV12-3/TRBV12-4|.|.|TRBJ1-1
TGTGCCAGCAGTTATACTAACACTGAAGCTTTCTTT
CASSYTNTEAFF
>TRBV6-6|.|.|TRBJ2-4
TGTGCCAGCAGCCCTACAGGGAACCTAGCCAAAAACATTCAGTACTTC
CASSPTGNLAKNIQYF
>TRBV9|.|.|TRBJ2-3
TGTGCCAGCAGCGTAGACGGAAGCGGCACAGATACGCAGTATTTT
CASSVDGSGTDTQYF
>TRBV18|.|TRBD1|TRBJ1-2
TGTGCCAGCTCACCTCAGTTTCCCGGGACAGGGAACGGCTACACCTTC
CASSPQFPGTGNGYTF
>TRBV5-6|.|.|TRBJ1-2
TGTGCCAGCAGCCCGGCGGATCCTAACTATGGCTACACCTTC
CASSPADPNYGYTF
>TRBV6-1|once|.|TRBJ1-5
TGTGCCAGCAGTGAGAACAGGCATGCGCCCCAGCATTTT
CASSENRHAPQHF
>TRBV9|.|.|TRBJ1-1
TGTGCCAGCAGCGTAGGGGTAGACATGAACACTGAAGCTTTCTTT
CASSVGVDMNTEAFF
>TRBV7-2|.|.|TRBJ2-3
TGTGCCAGCAGCTTGATAGCGACAGATACGCAGTATTTT
CASSLIATDTQYF
>TRBV30|.|TRBD1|TRBJ1-1
TGTGCCTGGAGGCCGGGACAGGGATGGACTGAAGCTTTCTTT
CAWRPGQGWTEAFF
>TRBV3-1/TRBV3-2|once|.|TRBJ2-7
TGTGCCAGCAGCCAAGGATCCGGGACACCAACCTCCTACGAGCAGTACTTC
CASSQGSGTPTSYEQYF
>TRBV11-3|.|.|TRBJ2-3
TGTGCCAGCAGCCCCGGCAGGGGTGGTGGCACAGATACGCAGTATTTT
CASSPGRGGGTDTQYF
>TRBV29-1|.|.|TRBJ2-1
TGCAGCGTTGAGGCCTTTATGTGGAATGAGCAGTTCTTC
CSVEAFMWNEQFF
>TRBV7-8|.|TRBD1|TRBJ2-3
TGTGCCAGCAGCCCGAGGGACAGGGCAGATACGCAGTATTTT
CASSPRDRADTQYF
>TRBV5-6|.|.|TRBJ1-3
TGTGCCAGCAGCTTGGGGGTGGGGAGACGAAACACCATATATTTT
CASSLGVGRRNTIYF
>TRBV7-2|once|.|TRBJ2-3
TGTGCCAGCAGCTTAGATCGGGAGGATACGCAGTATTTT
CASSLDREDTQYF
>TRBV9|.|.|TRBJ1-2
TGTGCCAGCAGCTCCGGACATAACTATGGCTACACCTTC
CASSSGHNYGYTF
>TRBV4-3|.|.|TRBJ1-4
TGCGCCAGCAGCCGCGGGCGAGCGGAGGAAAAACTGTTTTTT
CASSRGRAEEKLFF
>TRBV5-1|.|.|TRBJ2-1
TGCGCCAGCAGGGGAGGTTCCAATGAGCAGTTCTTC
CASRGGSNEQFF
>TRBV24-1|.|.|TRBJ2-1
TGTGCCACCAGTGATACCCGAGGGCAGTTCTTC
CATSDTRGQFF
>TRBV11-2|.|.|TRBJ1-2
TGTGCCAGCAGCTTAGCCCAAAACTATGGCTACACCTTC
CASSLAQNYGYTF
>TRBV7-3|.|TRBD2|TRBJ2-1
TGTGCCAGCAGCTTAACTTCTTCACTAGCGCGTAATGAGCAGTTCTTC
CASSLTSSLARNEQFF
>TRBV24-1|.|TRBD2|TRBJ2-1
TGTGCCACCAGCCCAGGACTAGCGGTGTACAATGAGCAGTTCTTC
CATSPGLAVYNEQFF
>TRBV28|.|.|TRBJ1-3
TGTGCCAGCAGCTTTGCGGGGTCTGGAAACACCATATATTTT
CASSFAGSGNTIYF
>TRBV11-2|.|TRBD2|TRBJ2-3
TGTGCCAGCAGCTTATTCCCCGGGGGGGGCTCAGATACGCAGTATTTT
CASSLFPGGGSDTQYF
>TRBV28|.|.|TRBJ2-7
TGTGCCAGCAGTGAGGGCTTCAGCGTAAGCTACGAGCAGTACTTC
CASSEGFSVSYEQYF
>TRBV7-2|once|.|TRBJ1-6
TGTGCCAGCAGCTTAGGGGGGGGGTTTAATTCACCCCTCCACTTT
CASSLGGGFNSPLHF
>TRBV27|.|TRBD1|TRBJ1-2
TGTGCCAGCAGTCCCAGGGACAGGGTAATATCTGGCTACACCTTC
CASSPRDRVISGYTF
>TRBV7-9|.|TRBD1|TRBJ1-2
TGTGCCAGCAGCTTAGATGGGCAGGGGGCATACTATGGCTACACCTTC
CASSLDGQGAYYGYTF
>TRBV6-6|.|TRBD1|TRBJ2-7
TGTGCCAGCAGCCTTCCCCGGACAGGGGGGTACGAGCAGTACTTC
CASSLPRTGGYEQYF
>TRBV6-2/TRBV6-3|.|.|TRBJ1-2
TGTGCCAGCAGTTACTCCGGGAGGAACTATGGCTACACCTTC
CASSYSGRNYGYTF
>TRBV9|.|.|TRBJ2-1
TGTGCCAGCAGCGTAGGGGGACTCTCCTACAATGAGCAGTTCTTC
CASSVGGLSYNEQFF
>TRBV7-3|.|.|TRBJ2-1
TGTGCCAGCAGCTTACTAGGAGGTTCAGGCAATGAGCAGTTCTTC
CASSLLGGSGNEQFF
>TRBV10-2|.|.|TRBJ2-3
TGCGCCAGCAGTGACGTAGCGTGGGCAGATACGCAGTATTTT
CASSDVAWADTQYF
>TRBV5-1|.|.|TRBJ1-1
TGCGCCAGCACCTGGGGGGGCGGCACTGAAGCTTTCTTT
CASTWGGGTEAFF
>TRBV7-9|.|TRBD2|TRBJ2-7
TGTGCCAGCAGTTACCCCAGCGGGATAGATAACGAGCAGTACTTC
CASSYPSGIDNEQYF
>TRBV6-6|.|TRBD1|TRBJ1-3
TGTGCCAGCAGCTGGGGACAGCCATCAGTAAACACCATATATTTT
CASSWGQPSVNTIYF